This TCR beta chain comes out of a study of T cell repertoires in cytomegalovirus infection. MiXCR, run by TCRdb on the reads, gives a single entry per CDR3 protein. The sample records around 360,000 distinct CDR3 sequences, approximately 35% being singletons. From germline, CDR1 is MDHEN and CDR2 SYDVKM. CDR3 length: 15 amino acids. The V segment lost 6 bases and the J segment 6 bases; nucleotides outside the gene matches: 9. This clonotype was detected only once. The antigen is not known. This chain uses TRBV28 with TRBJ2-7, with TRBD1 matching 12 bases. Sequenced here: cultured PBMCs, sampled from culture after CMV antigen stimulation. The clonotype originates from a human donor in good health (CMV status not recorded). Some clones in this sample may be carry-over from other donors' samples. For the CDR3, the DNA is TGTGCCAGCAGCTCCCCGGGACAGGGGGCTGTCGAGCAGTACTTC. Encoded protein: CASSSPGQGAVEQYF.